The 21 T cell receptor beta chains given below trace back to one sample, sequenced in a study of shared clonotypes between healthy human individuals. Sequenced by immunoSEQ multiplex PCR; TCRdb stores in-frame clones only, minus some. The top ten hold 1% to 1.5% of the sample, which has 1.5 million to 2.5 million clones, about 95% seen once. As defined, naive CD8 cells were CD45RO-negative and positively selected for CCR7, with terminally differentiated effector memory CD45RA+ cells excluded. The source material was naive CD8+ T cells sorted from blood. The receptors stem from a man between 18 and 29 years old in good health.

The genes are TRBV30 and TRBJ2-1; the match to TRBD1 covers 8 bases. The CDR3 covers 14 residues. CDR1 and CDR2 from the germline V gene are GTSNPN and SVGIG (reference sequence). The V segment lost 3 bases and the J segment 4 bases; nucleotides outside the gene matches: 5. CDR3 sequence (DNA): TGTGCCTGGAGCCAGGGGGCGGGATACAATGAGCAGTTCTTC. Translation: CAWSQGAGYNEQFF.

The chain links TRBV4-1 to TRBJ1-2; D remains ambiguous. The germline V gene encodes CDR1 MGHRA and CDR2 YSYEKL. This CDR3 spans 15 amino acids. Between the trimmed V and J ends, which lost 0 bases and 3 bases, there was a span of 11 bases. CDR3 in amino acids: CASSQDLRADYGYTF. DNA for the CDR3: TGCGCCAGCAGCCAAGATCTTAGGGCAGACTATGGCTACACCTTC.

The sample holds one count of this clone. This chain uses TRBV9 with TRBJ2-1; 14 bases agree with TRBD2. Germline values: CDR1 SGDLS, CDR2 YYNGEE. This CDR3 has 18 amino acids. V trimming: 2 bases; J trimming: 4 bases; junction bases outside the gene matches: 8. The CDR3 loop is CASSVRTSGGPIYNEQFF. CDR3 bases: TGTGCCAGCAGCGTGAGGACTAGCGGGGGGCCGATTTACAATGAGCAGTTCTTC. Drawing the rest from reference TRBV9 and TRBJ2-1, the complete variable domain is DSGVTQTPKHLITATGQRVTLRCSPRSGDLSVYWYQQSLDQGLQFLIQYYNGEERAKGNILERFSAQQFPDLHSELNLSSLELGDSALYFCASSVRTSGGPIYNEQFFGPGTRLTVL.

Details on this clone: This sample also contains other DNA sequences that code for the same CDR3. V is TRBV19 and J is TRBJ1-5; possibly TRBD1 for D (6 bases). The V and J ends lost 3 bases and 5 bases respectively, with 11 bases between them. CDR1 and CDR2 (germline): LNHDA, SQIVND (reference sequence). The CDR3 is 14 amino acids. CDR3: CASSIRDTDQPQHF. The CDR3 region has the DNA TGTGCCAGTAGTATCCGGGACACAGATCAGCCCCAGCATTTT. The full variable domain, completed using reference TRBV19 and TRBJ1-5, is DGGITQSPKYLFRKEGQNVTLSCEQNLNHDAMYWYRQDPGQGLRLIYYSQIVNDFQKGDIAEGYSVSREKKESFPLTVTSAQKNPTAFYLCASSIRDTDQPQHFGDGTRLSIL.

Of note for this clone: This specimen includes other DNA sequences encoding the same CDR3. J is TRBJ2-7 and V is TRBV14; D unclear. Trimming shortened V by 1 base and J by 3 bases, and 7 bases separated the two germline ends. The CDR3 extends over 13 amino acids. Germline-derived CDR1 and CDR2 are SGHDN and FVKESK. This chain's CDR3 is CASSQVTGYEQYF. DNA for the CDR3: TGTGCCAGCAGCCAAGTCACTGGCTACGAGCAGTACTTC.

V is TRBV10-3 and J is TRBJ2-3, with 12 bases lining up with TRBD2. This CDR3 spans 17 amino acids. The germline gives CDR1 ENHRY, CDR2 SYGVKD. J lost 2 bases, V lost 0 bases, and 3 bases had no gene match. CDR3 coding DNA: TGTGCCATCAGTGAGTCCACTAGCGGGGGGTCCACAGATACGCAGTATTTT. Residues: CAISESTSGGSTDTQYF.

The chain carries TRBV28 and TRBJ2-7; D remains unclear. The CDR3 is 13 amino acids. Germline CDR1 MDHEN, CDR2 SYDVKM. Trimming cost V 3 bases and J 5 bases, with 11 bases left between them. This CDR3 reads CASSLAAVNEQYF. DNA for the CDR3: TGTGCCAGCAGTTTGGCGGCTGTGAACGAGCAGTACTTC. The whole variable domain, remainder taken from reference TRBV28 and TRBJ2-7, is DVKVTQSSRYLVKRTGEKVFLECVQDMDHENMFWYRQDPGLGLRLIYFSYDVKMKEKGDIPEGYSVSREKKERFSLILESASTNQTSMYLCASSLAAVNEQYFGPGTRLTVT.

The V and J genes are TRBV4-1 and TRBJ2-1; D remains unclear. CDR3 size: 15 residues. Trimming took off 1 base at V and 2 bases at J, with 9 bases between the two ends. CDR1 and CDR2 from the germline V gene are MGHRA and YSYEKL. This CDR3 reads CASSQAANTYNEQFF. In DNA, the CDR3 is TGCGCCAGCAGCCAAGCTGCTAACACCTACAATGAGCAGTTCTTC.

This clone came up once. In DNA form, the CDR3 reads TGCGCCAGCAGCCACGACAGGGCGAGCACAGATACGCAGTATTTT. Protein product: CASSHDRASTDTQYF. The gene calls are TRBV4-1 and TRBJ2-3; 7 nucleotides match TRBD1. Germline CDR1 and CDR2: MGHRA and YSYEKL. V was clipped by 3 bases and J by 0 bases; unmatched bases: 3. CDR3 length: 15 amino acids.

With regard to this clone: Other nucleotide sequences in the sample specify the same CDR3. The chain employs TRBV2 and TRBJ1-6; TRBD1 might be the D (6 bases). V was cut by 0 bases and J by 9 bases, with 9 bases left in between. The CDR3 contains 14 residues. Germline-derived CDR1 and CDR2 are SNHLY and FYNNEI. The CDR3 coding sequence is TGTGCCAGCAGTGAAGCCGGGGGCGGTTCACCCCTCCACTTT. Translated: CASSEAGGGSPLHF.

CDR3 protein: CASSLVSGALYNEQFF. The CDR3 coding sequence is TGTGCCAGCAGCTTGGTAAGCGGAGCCCTCTACAATGAGCAGTTCTTC. The chain combines TRBV5-6 with TRBJ2-1; possible D gene TRBD2, 5 bases. This CDR3 is 16 amino acids long. The V end lost 0 bases, the J end lost 3 bases, and 13 bases lay between the germline ends. Germline V lookup: CDR1 SGHDT, CDR2 YYEEEE.

The chain carries TRBV6-1 and TRBJ2-3; D gene ambiguous. Germline CDR1 is MNHNS and CDR2 is SASEGT. This CDR3 region has 14 residues. Trimming left V 6 bases short and J 1 base short, with 11 bases between. This chain's CDR3 is CASSLLAGTDTQYF. In nucleotides, the CDR3 is TGTGCCAGCAGCCTGTTGGCTGGCACAGATACGCAGTATTTT.

The chain carries TRBV5-6 and TRBJ2-5, with TRBD2 identical over 8 bases. The CDR3 consists of 16 residues. CDR1 SGHDT and CDR2 YYEEEE come from the germline V gene. V was pared by 4 bases and J by 5 bases, with 13 bases of the junction left unmatched. The CDR3 DNA is TGTGCCAGCAGCGGAGCGGGGGAAGGGGGTGAGGAGACCCAGTACTTC. This translates into CASSGAGEGGEETQYF.

The CDR3 nucleotides read TGTGCCAGCAGTTACGGGGGGCTCGGCTACACCTTC. Translation gives CASSYGGLGYTF. This chain joins TRBV6-5 and TRBJ1-2, with D tentatively TRBD1 (6 bases). The V gene's germline CDR1 is MNHEY and CDR2 SVGAGI. V lost 2 bases and J lost 8, with 9 bases in between. CDR3 length: 12 residues.

This chain connects TRBV6-1 to TRBJ2-7; 10 nucleotides match TRBD1. The CDR3 totals 15 residues. Germline V CDR1 and CDR2: MNHNS, SASEGT. V trimming: 2 bases; J trimming: 4 bases; junction bases outside the gene matches: 5. Here the CDR3 DNA reads TGTGCCAGCAGTGAAACCGGGACAGGGGAGTACGAGCAGTACTTC. Its protein is CASSETGTGEYEQYF.

The CDR3, as DNA: TGTGCCAGCAGCCAAGATCTGGACAGCGCCTACGAGCAGTACTTC. Protein sequence: CASSQDLDSAYEQYF. The gene calls are TRBV4-2 and TRBJ2-7; D may be TRBD1 (6 bases). The germline V gene has CDR1 LGHNA and CDR2 YNFKEQ. The length of the CDR3 is 15 residues. V dropped 0 bases and J dropped 2 bases, with 11 bases sitting between them.

This rearrangement joins TRBV4-3 to TRBJ1-4; maybe TRBD1 (5 bases). Germline V CDR1 and CDR2: LGHNA, YSLEER. Trimming shortened V by 0 bases and J by 4 bases, and 12 bases separated the two germline ends. The CDR3 extends over 16 amino acids. CDR3 coding DNA: TGCGCCAGCAGCCAAGATCTGTGGGGGGTTAATGAAAAACTGTTTTTT. It translates to CASSQDLWGVNEKLFF.

This chain joins TRBV27 and TRBJ1-4; tentative D call: TRBD1 (5 bases). The length of the CDR3 is 13 residues. V lost 8 bases and J 3 bases, leaving 10 bases between the germline ends. Germline-derived CDR1 and CDR2 are MNHEY and SMNVEV (reference sequence). The CDR3 spells CASPTVPNEKLFF. The CDR3 DNA reads as TGTGCCAGCCCGACAGTTCCTAATGAAAAACTGTTTTTT.

This chain connects TRBV7-6 to TRBJ2-1, with 11 bases fitting TRBD2. V was pared by 5 bases and J by 6 bases, with 9 bases of the junction left unmatched. The CDR3 has 16 amino acids. Looked up from germline, CDR1 is SGHVS and CDR2 is FNYEAQ. CDR3 sequence reads: CASSPQLAGGLNEQFF. The CDR3, as DNA: TGTGCCAGCAGCCCCCAGCTAGCGGGAGGTCTCAATGAGCAGTTCTTC.

The V gene is TRBV5-1, the J gene TRBJ1-2; TRBD1 aligns across 10 bases. J lost 8 bases, V lost 1 base, and 5 bases had no gene match. CDR1 SGHRS and CDR2 YFSETQ come from the germline V gene. The CDR3 sequence is 14 residues long. The CDR3 region is CASSLRGTGEGYTF. For the CDR3, the DNA is TGCGCCAGCAGCTTGCGCGGGACAGGGGAAGGCTACACCTTC.

J is TRBJ2-5 and V is TRBV5-1; TRBD1 is a possible D gene (5 bases). Germline CDR1 is SGHRS and CDR2 is YFSETQ. This CDR3 has 15 amino acids. V gave up 4 bases and J gave up 2 bases, with 15 bases separating them. For the CDR3, the DNA is TGCGCCAGCAGCCAAGGACAAGGAACTCAAGAGACCCAGTACTTC. Protein sequence: CASSQGQGTQETQYF.